The clone carrying this T cell receptor beta chain was recorded many times. Its antigen remains unidentified. V lost 0 bases to trimming and J lost 6 bases, with 12 bases between them. CDR1 is MNHEY and CDR2 is SMNVEV in the germline V gene (reference sequence). This CDR3 spans 14 amino acids. Time point indicated: persistent/refractory GD, antithyroid drugs over 5 years with positive TRAb. PBMC-derived RNA was used for the TCR library. The data stem from a study of regulatory T cells in long-lasting Graves disease. Study-level findings and limits: Persistent disease preferred TRBV28, TRBJ1-2 and TRBJ2-5; new disease, TRBV20-1 and TRBJ2-1.

Construction of TCR beta libraries relied on iRepertoire HTBI primers and on Arm-PCR targeting CDR3 regions. TCRdb called the multiplex PCR reads again in MiXCR, with one record for every CDR3 protein. Of 400,000 to 500,000 distinct CDR3 sequences in the sample, roughly 23% are singletons; the top ten hold 13%. The V call is TRBV27, the J call TRBJ2-7; D uncertain. The sequence came from a female donor with Graves disease. Material: peripheral blood mononuclear cells (PBMCs), obtained when the disease was refractory, from a patient treated with antithyroid drugs. This CDR3 reads CASSLSNLGPEQYF. As DNA, the CDR3 is TGTGCCAGCAGTTTATCAAATCTAGGACCCGAGCAGTACTTC.